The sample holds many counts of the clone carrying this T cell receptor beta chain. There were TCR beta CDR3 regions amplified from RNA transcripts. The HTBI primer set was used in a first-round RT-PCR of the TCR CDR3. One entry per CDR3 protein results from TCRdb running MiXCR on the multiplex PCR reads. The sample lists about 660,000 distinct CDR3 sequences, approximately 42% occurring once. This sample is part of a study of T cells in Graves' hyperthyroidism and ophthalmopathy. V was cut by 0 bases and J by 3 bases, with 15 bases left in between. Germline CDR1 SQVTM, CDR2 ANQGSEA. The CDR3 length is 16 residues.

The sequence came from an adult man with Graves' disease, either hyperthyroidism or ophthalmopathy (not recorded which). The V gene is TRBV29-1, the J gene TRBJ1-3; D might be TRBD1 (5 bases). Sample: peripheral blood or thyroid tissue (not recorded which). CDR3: CSVEEQGTGYGNTIYF. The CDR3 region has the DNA TGCAGCGTTGAAGAGCAGGGAACAGGCTATGGAAACACCATATATTTT. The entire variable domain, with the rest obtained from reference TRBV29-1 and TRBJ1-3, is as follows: SAVISQKPSRDICQRGTSLTIQCQVDSQVTMMFWYRQQPGQSLTLIATANQGSEATYESGFVIDKFPISRPNLTFSTLTVSNMSPEDSSIYLCSVEEQGTGYGNTIYFGEGSWLTVV.